The rows below give T cell receptor beta chains drawn from one sample of a study of response to subunit inactivated influenza vaccine. TCRdb passed the RT-PCR reads through MiXCR, listing each CDR3 protein once. The sample contains roughly 670,000 distinct CDR3 sequences, around 13% of which appear only once. The material sequenced was PBMCs from blood, taken less than 15 days before vaccination. The receptors originated from a man aged 45 to 65 who received an inactivated influenza vaccine. Each CDR3 is given with its conserved first and last residue. A D gene is named only where the DNA matches it firmly. Where a row states a size, it is once, few, many or the class of an expanded clone; other rows omit it.

d_call clone_size j_call v_call cdr3_nt cdr3_aa
TRBD2 - TRBJ2-1 TRBV7-2 TGTGCCAGCAGTTCCGCCGGGGGGGGCCGCAATGAGCAGTTCTTC CASSSAGGGRNEQFF
- few TRBJ2-7 TRBV14 TGTGCCAGCAGCCAATTACAGTCGACCGCCTACGAGCAGTACTTC CASSQLQSTAYEQYF
- few TRBJ2-5 TRBV7-9 TGTGCCAGCAGCCCGGACCTCACGCGGGGGACCCAGTACTTC CASSPDLTRGTQYF
TRBD1 - TRBJ1-2 TRBV25-1 TGTGCCAGCACGGGACAGGGATATGGCTACACCTTC CASTGQGYGYTF
- - TRBJ1-5 TRBV6-1 TGTGCCAGCAGTGACGGGGGATTGGGTCAGCCCCAGCATTTT CASSDGGLGQPQHF
TRBD1 - TRBJ2-1 TRBV7-2 TGTGCCAGCAGCTTAGCGGCCAGACAGGGGCCTGAGCAGTTCTTC CASSLAARQGPEQFF
- - TRBJ2-1 TRBV9 TGTGCCAGCAGCGTAGGTTCCACGAATGAGCAGTTCTTC CASSVGSTNEQFF
- few TRBJ2-7 TRBV6-5 TGTGCCAGCAGTTACTCGACAGTCCATGGCTACGAGCAGTACTTC CASSYSTVHGYEQYF
TRBD1 - TRBJ2-2 TRBV4-1 TGCGCCAGCAGCCAAGGCCGGGACAGGGCCGGGGAGCTGTTTTTT CASSQGRDRAGELFF
- - TRBJ2-7 TRBV29-1 TGCAGCGTTGTGCTACAGGAGAGCTACGAGCAGTACTTC CSVVLQESYEQYF
TRBD1 few TRBJ1-1 TRBV29-1 TGCAGCGTTGCGACAGGGGCTTCAATGAACACTGAAGCTTTCTTT CSVATGASMNTEAFF
TRBD2 - TRBJ2-1 TRBV14 TGTGCCAGCAGCCATCTGCTAGCGGGATTCAATGAGCAGTTCTTC CASSHLLAGFNEQFF
- - TRBJ2-1 TRBV18 TGTGCCAGCTCACCTCAGCTCCTCTACAATGAGCAGTTCTTC CASSPQLLYNEQFF
- few TRBJ2-7 TRBV5-1 TGCGCCAGCAGCTTCGACAGGTACTACGAGCAGTACTTC CASSFDRYYEQYF
- many TRBJ2-3 TRBV7-2 TGTGCCAGCAGCCTGGGGTTAGGGCCAGATACGCAGTATTTT CASSLGLGPDTQYF
- few TRBJ2-3 TRBV7-8 TGTGCCAGCAGGGCTGGGGAAACAGATACGCAGTATTTT CASRAGETDTQYF